The following is a T cell receptor (beta chain) sequence with its context. The sample originates from a study of cytomegalovirus exposure and HLA in healthy donors. Primers included in the PCR were 60 Vbeta and 13 Jbeta primers. Libraries were prepared by immunoSEQ multiplex PCR; TCRdb keeps only in-frame clonotypes and omits some of them. This table has about 190,000 clones, approximately 80% appearing once. Specimen: PBMCs. This TCR came from a boy aged 5-17 years in good health and CMV-seronegative.

The CDR3 DNA reads as TGTGCCAGCAGCCCCGGGACAGGGGAAGAGACCCAGTACTTC. Translated, it gives CASSPGTGEETQYF. This chain connects TRBV11-3 to TRBJ2-5; TRBD1 matches at 10 bases. The CDR3 sequence is 14 residues long. The germline V gene encodes CDR1 SGHNT and CDR2 YENEEA. Trimming took 5 bases from V and 3 from J; bases not matched to a gene: 3.